This T cell receptor beta chain originates from a study of T cell responses to AZD1222 COVID-19 vaccine. Study information: Both about-4-week and about-12-week second-dose recipients were combined. Whole-study findings and limits: Among vaccine-associated CD4 TCRs, coverage spanned spike, with dominance at 160-218 and 743-854. Researchers took repertoire samples only after the peak T cell response had come.

This table comes from immunoSEQ multiplex PCR, and its TCRdb copy is limited to in-frame clones, with some not included. The sample holds 100,000 to 150,000 clones, 87% seen once. The CDR3 length is 15 residues. Between the trimmed V and J ends, which lost 1 base and 4 bases, there was a span of 12 bases. The germline V gene has CDR1 SGHDT and CDR2 YYEEEE. Note on this clone: Its antigen remains unknown.

The material sequenced was peripheral blood, taken on day 0 of AZD1222 vaccination. This chain uses TRBV5-6 with TRBJ2-1, with D perhaps matching TRBD1 (5 bases). The receptor was isolated from an adult in good health. This CDR3 reads CASSLSRVKYNEQFF. In DNA form, the CDR3 reads TGTGCCAGCAGCTTGTCCAGGGTCAAGTACAATGAGCAGTTCTTC.